The TCR beta chain under discussion was sequenced for a study of shared clonotypes between healthy human individuals. Germline V gene data show CDR1 as MDHEN and CDR2 as SYDVKM. The CDR3 loop spans 17 amino acids. The junction had 9 bases not matched to a gene; V was cut back by 5 bases and J by 0 bases. Clones were sequenced by immunoSEQ multiplex PCR, and TCRdb holds only the in-frame ones, with some missing. The sample carries fewer than 600,000 clones, 70% to 80% recorded once. This clone appeared once. This sequence joins TRBV28 and TRBJ2-1; 8 nucleotides line up with TRBD1. The sample was PBMCs. The sequence derives from a woman aged 40 to 50 in good health. Some clones in this sample may be carry-over from other donors' samples. The CDR3 nucleotides read TGTGCCAGCAGTGTCCTCGGACAGGGCAGCTCCTACAATGAGCAGTTCTTC. It translates to CASSVLGQGSSYNEQFF.